The text below deals with one T cell receptor (beta chain). Antigen unknown. The data were taken from a study of cytomegalovirus exposure and HLA in healthy donors. Vbeta (60) and Jbeta (13) primers were used in the PCR. Method: immunoSEQ multiplex PCR; TCRdb's copy keeps in-frame clones and lacks some. The sample carries tens of thousands of clones, 75% recorded once. V lost 0 bases and J 3 bases, leaving 10 bases between the germline ends. The CDR3 consists of 14 residues. Germline loops: CDR1 SQVTM, CDR2 ANQGSEA. Study results and limitations: A later look showed TCR association rates differing by HLA locus, highest for DRB1 and lowest for HLA-C. Confirmation in vitro established that a few CMV-associated chains were specific for CMV antigens. The authors judged a highly shared variant cluster likely a sequencing artifact.

The sequenced sample was PBMCs. The chain links TRBV29-1 to TRBJ2-3; D not certain. The origin of this receptor is a man in his forties or fifties in good health and CMV-seronegative. CDR3 loop: CSVEEEVWTDTQYF. The CDR3 nucleotides read TGCAGCGTTGAAGAAGAGGTCTGGACAGATACGCAGTATTTT.